This record looks at one T cell receptor beta chain sequence and its context. Its antigen is currently unknown. This record belongs to a study of shared clonotypes between healthy human individuals. Study details: Samples came from a couple of female and three male donors aged 18 to 49. Findings and limits, study-wide: Limitation of the genetic and exposure-history diversity represented came from the few donors. Investigators collected only blood, and repertoires in tissues likely differ.

The germline V gene encodes CDR1 LNHDA and CDR2 SQIVND (reference sequence). This CDR3 region has 14 residues. The V gene lost 9 bases and the J gene lost 2 bases, with 15 bases spanning the gap. Unsorted PBMC samples were amplified in replicate PCRs containing roughly 290 ng DNA, some 30,000 T cell genomes. Profiling relied on immunoSEQ multiplex PCR, and the TCRdb table lists in-frame clones only, not all of them. The data hold 400,000 to 500,000 clones, with roughly 78% observed a single time. The receptor was derived from a woman between 40 and 50 years old in good health. Some clones in this sample may be carry-over from other donors' samples. The V and J genes are TRBV19 and TRBJ2-3; TRBD1 might be the D (6 bases). Source material: PBMCs. The CDR3 DNA follows: TGTGCCAGCAGCGTAGGGGGAGTCACAGATACGCAGTATTTT. Protein product: CASSVGGVTDTQYF.